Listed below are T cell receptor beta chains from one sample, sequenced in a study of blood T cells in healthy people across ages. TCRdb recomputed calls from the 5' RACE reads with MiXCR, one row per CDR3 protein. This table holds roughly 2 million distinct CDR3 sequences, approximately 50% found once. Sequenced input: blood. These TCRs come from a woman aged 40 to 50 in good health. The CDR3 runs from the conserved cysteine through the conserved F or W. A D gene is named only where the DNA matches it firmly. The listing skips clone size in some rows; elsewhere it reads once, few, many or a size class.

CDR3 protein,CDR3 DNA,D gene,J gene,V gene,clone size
CATRGRDRGLTDTQYF,TGTGCCACCAGAGGCCGGGACAGGGGTCTCACAGATACGCAGTATTTT,TRBD1,TRBJ2-3,TRBV15,few
CASSYRASPLHF,TGTGCCAGCAGTTACAGGGCTTCACCCCTCCACTTT,.,TRBJ1-6,TRBV6-5,.
CASSHNRDYGYTF,TGCGCCAGCAGCCACAACAGGGACTATGGCTACACCTTC,.,TRBJ1-2,TRBV5-1,.
CASSLGDGTGDEQFF,TGTGCCAGCAGCTTAGGTGACGGGACAGGGGATGAGCAGTTCTTC,TRBD1,TRBJ2-1,TRBV7-9,few
CASSQTGVNTEAFF,TGTGCCAGCAGTCAGACAGGGGTGAACACTGAAGCTTTCTTT,TRBD1,TRBJ1-1,TRBV28,few
CASSYIGLAGGSDTQYF,TGTGCCAGCAGTTACATCGGGTTAGCGGGAGGTTCAGATACGCAGTATTTT,TRBD2,TRBJ2-3,TRBV6-6,.
CAISGGLGETQYF,TGTGCCATCTCCGGGGGGTTGGGAGAGACCCAGTACTTC,TRBD2,TRBJ2-5,TRBV10-3,many
CASRQGQGNLETQFF,TGTGCCAGCAGACAGGGACAGGGGAATTTGGAGACCCAGTTCTTC,TRBD1,TRBJ2-1,TRBV6-2/TRBV6-3,.
CASSPPANTEAFF,TGTGCCAGCAGTCCCCCCGCGAACACTGAAGCTTTCTTT,.,TRBJ1-1,TRBV6-1,few
CASSLVRSGGNNEQFF,TGTGCCAGCAGCTTAGTGCGTAGCGGGGGGAACAATGAGCAGTTCTTC,TRBD2,TRBJ2-1,TRBV13,few
CASSEWRTSGGAVETQYF,TGCGCCAGCAGCGAATGGCGAACTAGCGGGGGGGCCGTGGAGACCCAGTACTTC,TRBD2,TRBJ2-5,TRBV5-1,.
CASSLNYRPYEQYF,TGTGCCAGCAGTTTAAACTACAGGCCCTACGAGCAGTACTTC,.,TRBJ2-7,TRBV28,.
CSAIHRSSYEQYF,TGCAGTGCCATCCACAGGTCATCCTACGAGCAGTACTTC,.,TRBJ2-7,TRBV20-1,few
CASSPRDNYEQYF,TGTGCCAGCAGTCCAAGGGACAACTACGAGCAGTACTTC,.,TRBJ2-7,TRBV4-3,many
CASSVAMPAGVTDTQYF,TGTGCCAGCAGCGTAGCTATGCCAGCGGGGGTCACAGATACGCAGTATTTT,TRBD2,TRBJ2-3,TRBV9,few
CASSLSTLNNEQFF,TGTGCCAGCAGCTTGTCGACTTTAAACAATGAGCAGTTCTTC,.,TRBJ2-1,TRBV7-2,.